This T cell receptor (beta chain) was identified during a study of T cells after yellow fever vaccination. TCRdb re-called the 5' RACE reads through MiXCR, storing one row per CDR3 protein. The table shows about 340,000 distinct CDR3 sequences, with approximately 12% occurring only once. This clonotype has a handful of counts. The receptor's source is a man younger than 35 who received the YFV17D yellow fever vaccine. Sequencing used CD4+ T cells sorted from PBMCs, obtained 15 days after the yellow fever booster vaccination.

The chain's CDR3 is CSARRLREQYF. The CDR3 nucleotides read TGCAGTGCTAGACGCCTACGCGAGCAGTACTTC. J is TRBJ2-7 and V is TRBV20-1; D ambiguous. This CDR3 has 11 residues. CDR1 is DFQATT and CDR2 is SNEGSKA in the germline V gene (reference sequence). Trimming removed 2 bases from V and 6 bases from J, with 8 bases in between.